These 21 T cell receptor beta chains were sequenced from one sample in a study of Tregs in tolerant kidney transplant recipients. The table came from immunoSEQ multiplex PCR; TCRdb's copy has only in-frame clones and leaves some out. Its table lists 25,000 to 40,000 clones. Mixed chimerism was transient after nonmyeloablative marrow transplants from related graft donors. Sequencing was performed on CD4+ T cells from blood (PBMCs), taken 24 months after the transplant. These receptors were taken from a human patient who received a combined kidney and bone marrow transplant. Some T cells may trace back to the graft donor.

Turning to this clone: The CDR3 is cut off 3 residues early in the read; its end comes from the germline J gene. The chain has TRBV20-1 and TRBJ2-5, with D possibly being TRBD1 (7 bases). V shed 6 bases and J shed 5 bases, with 19 bases lying between them. Germline V gene lookup returns CDR1 DFQATT and CDR2 SNEGSKA (reference sequence). The CDR3 has 14 amino acids. The CDR3 sequence: CSAIEGAGGETQYF. Incomplete CDR3 DNA: TGCAGTGCCATTGAGGGGGCAGGAGGGGAGACC.

Regarding this clone: The read terminates 3 residues ahead of where the CDR3 ends, so the germline J gene completes it. This specimen includes other DNA sequences encoding the same CDR3. The V call is TRBV11-2, the J call TRBJ2-5; D remains ambiguous. Per the germline V gene, CDR1 is SGHAT and CDR2 is FQNNGV. The CDR3 spans 13 residues. With 5 bases removed from V and 1 base from J, the gap between germline ends came to 8 bases. The CDR3 bases that were read are TGTGCCAGCAGCCTCGGTCCCCAAGAGACC. Its protein product is CASSLGPQET. The complete CDR3 reads CASSLGPQETQYF.

On this clone itself: The read ends 3 residues before the CDR3 terminus; that terminus is restored from the germline J gene. This chain uses TRBV7-9 with TRBJ2-7; TRBD2 matches at 7 bases. The CDR3 contains 13 residues. The V gene end was trimmed by 5 bases and the J gene end by 3 bases; junction bases not matched to a gene: 4. Germline V gene lookup returns CDR1 SEHNR and CDR2 FQNEAQ (reference sequence). The CDR3 region is CASSLWGGYEQYF. CDR3 DNA, as far as it was read: TGTGCCAGCAGCCTTTGGGGGGGCTACGAG.

About this clone: The missing CDR3 end, 3 residues past where the read stops, is filled in from the germline J gene. The chain uses TRBV11-3 and TRBJ2-7, with 9 bases aligning to TRBD2. The length of the CDR3 is 14 residues. The ends lost 5 bases at V and 6 bases at J; junction bases unmatched: 8. Looked up from germline, CDR1 is SGHNT and CDR2 is YENEEA. CDR3 in amino acids: CASSEYSSGIEQYF. Incomplete CDR3 DNA: TGTGCCAGCAGCGAATACTCTAGCGGGATCGAG.

With respect to this clone: The read finishes 3 residues shy of the CDR3 end, and the germline J gene is used to complete it. The chain couples TRBV2 to TRBJ2-3; 7 bases agree with TRBD2. CDR1 is SNHLY and CDR2 is FYNNEI in the germline V gene. The CDR3 loop spans 15 amino acids. After removal of 4 bases from V and 2 bases from J, the junction contained 6 bases not matched to a gene. Partial CDR3 DNA: TGTGCCAGCAGTGGGGCTAGCGGATACACAGATACG. This sequence encodes CASSGASGYTDT. Given in full, the CDR3 is CASSGASGYTDTQYF.

Concerning this clone itself: The read is 3 residues too short to cover the CDR3 end, so that end is filled in from the germline J gene. The rearrangement uses TRBV9 and TRBJ2-1, with 11 bases lining up with TRBD2. CDR3 length: 17 residues. Germline CDR1 is SGDLS and CDR2 is YYNGEE. The V and J ends lost 0 bases and 7 bases, in that order; junction bases with no gene match: 9. The CDR3 sequence is CASSVDSGRATGNEQFF. CDR3 DNA (partial): TGTGCCAGCAGCGTAGATAGCGGGAGGGCCACGGGGAATGAG.

About this clone itself: The read is 3 residues too short to cover the CDR3 end, so that end is filled in from the germline J gene. This chain connects TRBV3-1 (or the pseudogene TRBV3-2) to TRBJ2-4, with 8 nucleotides matching TRBD2. From germline, CDR1 is LGHDT and CDR2 YNNKEL (reference sequence). The length of the CDR3 is 14 residues. Losses at the gene ends were 1 base for V and 6 bases for J; bases not matched to a gene: 2. The CDR3 reads CASSQVSGRNIQYF. The sequenced CDR3 bases are TGTGCCAGCAGCCAAGTGAGCGGGAGAAACATT.

As concerns this clone: The DNA ends 3 residues before the CDR3 does, and the rest of the CDR3 is filled in from the germline J gene. This chain connects TRBV20-1 to TRBJ2-1; D gene uncertain. CDR3 length: 14 residues. V dropped 1 base and J dropped 0 bases, with 7 bases sitting between them. CDR1 and CDR2 (germline): DFQATT, SNEGSKA (reference sequence). CDR3 sequence: CSARGQSSYNEQFF. The DNA read from the CDR3 is TGCAGTGCTAGAGGTCAGAGCTCCTACAATGAG.

With regard to this clone: The read is 3 residues too short to cover the CDR3 end, so that end is filled in from the germline J gene. The chain is built from TRBV20-1 and TRBJ2-3; TRBD1 agrees at 7 bases. CDR3 length equals 13 residues. Trimming cost V 5 bases and J 4 bases; bases outside gene matches: 6. The germline V gene encodes CDR1 DFQATT and CDR2 SNEGSKA (reference sequence). CDR3 DNA (partial): TGCAGTGCTCCCCTGACAGGGCCAGATACG. The encoded protein is CSAPLTGPDT. The whole CDR3 reads CSAPLTGPDTQYF.

On this clone: The read ends 3 residues early relative to the CDR3; the germline J gene fills the gap. The chain joins TRBV6-4 to TRBJ2-3; perhaps TRBD1 as D (6 bases). The CDR3 extends over 15 amino acids. The germline V gene has CDR1 MRHNA and CDR2 SNTAGT. Deletions cut 8 bases from V and 6 bases from J, with 21 bases between. The CDR3 loop reads CASSATRDTWDTQYF. The sequenced CDR3 bases are TGTGCCAGCTCCGCCACCCGGGACACCTGGGATACG.

This clone is labeled medium-sized (0.01 to 0.1%) based on frequency. The read comes to an end 3 residues before the CDR3 does, leaving the germline J gene to fill in the end. This chain links TRBV29-1 with TRBJ1-1, with TRBD1 as a possible D gene (6 bases). The length of the CDR3 is 12 residues. Per germline, CDR1 SQVTM and CDR2 ANQGSEA. Incomplete CDR3 DNA: TGCAGCGTTGAACCCAACAGGGCTCAA. It yields the protein CSVEPNRAQ. The whole CDR3 protein reads CSVEPNRAQAFF. The full variable domain, with the rest looked up from reference TRBV29-1 and TRBJ1-1, is SAVISQKPSRDICQRGTSLTIQCQVDSQVTMMFWYRQQPGQSLTLIATANQGSEATYESGFVIDKFPISRPNLTFSTLTVSNMSPEDSSIYLCSVEPNRAQAFFGQGTRLTVV.

As for this clone: The read finishes 3 residues shy of the CDR3 end, and the germline J gene is used to complete it. The chain joins TRBV24-1 to TRBJ1-2, with 9 bases aligning to TRBD1. This CDR3 has 13 residues. Germline values: CDR1 KGHDR, CDR2 SFDVKD. Germline trimming cut 7 bases from V and 7 bases from J; bases unmatched to any gene: 6. CDR3 amino acids: CATSRDRVGGYTF. The sequenced part of the CDR3 DNA is TGTGCCACCAGCCGGGACAGGGTGGGTGGC.

With respect to this clone: The sequence runs out 3 residues before the end of the CDR3; the remainder is reconstructed from the germline J gene. The chain employs TRBV20-1 and TRBJ2-1; 11 nucleotides align to TRBD2. Losses at the gene ends were 7 bases for V and 4 bases for J; bases not matched to a gene: 3. This CDR3 comprises 13 residues. Germline CDR1 is DFQATT and CDR2 is SNEGSKA (reference sequence). The CDR3 DNA, read in part, is TGCAGTGAGACTAGCGGGATATACAATGAG. It specifies CSETSGIYNE. The complete CDR3 sequence is CSETSGIYNEQFF.

On this clone: The sequence runs out 3 residues before the end of the CDR3; the remainder is reconstructed from the germline J gene. The chain carries TRBV19 and TRBJ2-2; 9 bases agree with TRBD1. The CDR3 is 14 residues long. V was clipped by 5 bases and J by 5 bases; unmatched bases: 3. Germline V lookup: CDR1 LNHDA, CDR2 SQIVND (reference sequence). The part of the CDR3 DNA that was read is TGTGCCAGTAGTGGGACAGGGTGGACCGGGGAG. It yields the protein CASSGTGWTGE. From start to end, the CDR3 is CASSGTGWTGELFF.

The CDR3: CASSLSLLQGDEQFF. The DNA read from the CDR3 is TGTGCCAGCAGCTTATCCCTTTTACAGGGAGATGAG. J is TRBJ2-1 and V is TRBV7-2, with a possible D match to TRBD1 (6 bases). The DNA ends 3 residues before the CDR3 does, and the rest of the CDR3 is filled in from the germline J gene. Germline CDR1 reads SGHTA; CDR2 reads FQGNSA. The CDR3 length is 15 residues. V was cut by 2 bases and J by 8 bases, with 16 bases left in between.

In regard to this clone: The observed sequence ends 3 residues before the CDR3 terminus, with the missing tail filled in from the germline J gene. This sequence joins TRBV5-1 and TRBJ2-5; D gene uncertain. CDR3 length: 12 amino acids. Germline CDR1 is SGHRS and CDR2 is YFSETQ. The CDR3 is CASSLTRDTQYF. The CDR3 bases that were read are TGCGCCAGCAGCTTGACCAGAGATACC. Full variable domain (missing parts from reference TRBV5-1 and TRBJ2-5): KAGVTQTPRYLIKTRGQQVTLSCSPISGHRSVSWYQQTPGQGLQFLFEYFSETQRNKGNFPGRFSGRQFSNSRSEMNVSTLELGDSALYLCASSLTRDTQYFGPGTRLLVL.

As to this clone: The read comes to an end 3 residues before the CDR3 does, leaving the germline J gene to fill in the end. The chain has TRBV19 and TRBJ2-7; perhaps TRBD1 as D (6 bases). Germline V lookup: CDR1 LNHDA, CDR2 SQIVND (reference sequence). Trimming cost V 4 bases and J 5 bases, with 15 bases left between them. This CDR3 has 14 residues. The CDR3 is CASSSGARGNEQYF. Partial CDR3 DNA: TGTGCCAGTAGTAGTGGGGCTAGGGGGAACGAG.

Regarding this clone: The read ends 3 residues shy of where the CDR3 ends; the end is completed using the germline J gene. The chain couples TRBV3-1 (or the pseudogene TRBV3-2) to TRBJ1-1, with D possibly matching TRBD1 (6 bases). Germline V CDR1 and CDR2: LGHDT, YNNKEL (reference sequence). The ends were cut back, 1 base at V and 7 bases at J, with 16 bases in the middle. The CDR3 extends over 15 amino acids. The CDR3 bases that were read are TGTGCCAGCAGCCAAGGGCTGACAGGCGTTGGTGAA. As protein: CASSQGLTGVGE. The whole CDR3 sequence reads CASSQGLTGVGEAFF.

As regards this clone: From the germline J gene comes the end of the CDR3, since the read stops 3 residues before it. The chain recombines TRBV7-8 with TRBJ2-3; TRBD2 might be the D (5 bases). Trimming removed 0 bases at V and 1 base at J, with 11 bases between. CDR1 is SGHVS and CDR2 is FQNEAQ in the germline V gene. This CDR3 contains 16 residues. The CDR3 sequence is CASSLALVGGTDTQYF. The covered CDR3 bases are TGTGCCAGCAGCTTAGCGCTTGTCGGGGGCACAGATACG.

In the case of this clone: The read ends 3 residues shy of where the CDR3 ends; the end is completed using the germline J gene. This rearrangement joins TRBV5-4 to TRBJ2-7; a weak D match, TRBD1 (6 bases). This CDR3 spans 15 amino acids. V was trimmed by 1 base and J by 1 base, leaving 12 bases between them. Germline CDR1 and CDR2: SGHNT and YYREEE (reference sequence). CDR3 amino acids: CASSLQTGSSYEQYF. Partial CDR3 DNA: TGTGCCAGCAGCTTGCAGACAGGATCTTCCTACGAG.

Worth noting for this clone: The read ends 3 residues early relative to the CDR3; the germline J gene fills the gap. The chain is built from TRBV5-4 and TRBJ2-7; the D call may be TRBD1 or TRBD2 (5 bases each). From germline, CDR1 is SGHNT and CDR2 YYREEE (reference sequence). The CDR3 spans 15 residues. Deletions cut 5 bases from V and 0 bases from J, with 15 bases between. Partial CDR3 DNA: TGTGCCAGCAGAGCCCTTCCAGGGAGCTCCTACGAG. It is translated as CASRALPGSSYE. The CDR3 in its entirety is CASRALPGSSYEQYF.